This paragraph covers one T cell receptor (beta chain) sequence. Its antigen is unidentified. Specified treatment: 10-day PBMC culture with coronavirus spike peptide pools or control peptides (ViraFEST assay). Negative selection isolated the CD4+ T cells once the cells had been cultured for about ten days. Researchers used the Oncomine TCR Beta short-read assay to sequence DNA from cultured CD4+ T cells. After culture, CD4+ T cells served as the source for genomic DNA extraction. TCRdb fed the PCR reads into MiXCR, producing one record per CDR3 protein. The top ten clones hold about 6.3% of a sample with under 20,000 distinct CDR3 sequences, under 45% of them seen once. These data are taken from a study of vaccination and CD4 T cells after COVID-19. The TCR was taken from a human donor who had recovered from COVID-19. The sequencing here drew on CD4+ T cells from blood, cultured in vitro, taken before SARS-CoV-2 vaccination.

The CDR3 DNA reads TGTGCCAGTAGTACCGGACAGGGGTCGGGCACTGAAGCTTTCTTT. It encodes CASSTGQGSGTEAFF. V and J are TRBV19 and TRBJ1-1, with 9 bases that match TRBD1. CDR3 length equals 15 residues. The ends lost 4 bases at V and 4 bases at J; junction bases unmatched: 7. Germline CDR1 and CDR2: LNHDA and SQIVND (reference sequence).